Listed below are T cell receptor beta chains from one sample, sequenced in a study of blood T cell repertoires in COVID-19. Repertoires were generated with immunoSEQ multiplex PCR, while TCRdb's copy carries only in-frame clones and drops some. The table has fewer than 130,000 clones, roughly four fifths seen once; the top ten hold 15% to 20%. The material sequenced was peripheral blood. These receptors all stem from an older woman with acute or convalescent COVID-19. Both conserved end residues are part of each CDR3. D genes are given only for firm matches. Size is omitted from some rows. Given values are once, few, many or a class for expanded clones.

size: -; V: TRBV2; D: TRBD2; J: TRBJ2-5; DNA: TGTGCCAGCATTACGGGACTAGAGGCCGAGACCCAGTACTTC; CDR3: CASITGLEAETQYF
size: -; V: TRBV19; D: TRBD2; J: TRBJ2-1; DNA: TGTGCCAGTAGTCGACTAGCGGATCACAATGAGCAGTTCTTC; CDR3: CASSRLADHNEQFF
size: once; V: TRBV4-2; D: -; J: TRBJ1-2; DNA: TGTGCCAGCAGCCAAGATCACGGAGTCGGGAACTATGGCTACACCTTC; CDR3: CASSQDHGVGNYGYTF
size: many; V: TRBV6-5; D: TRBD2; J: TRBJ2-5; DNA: TGTGCCAGCAGTTACTCGATCCGCGGGGGGCAAGAGACCCAGTACTTC; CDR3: CASSYSIRGGQETQYF
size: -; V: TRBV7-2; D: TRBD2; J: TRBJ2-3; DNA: TGTGCCAGCAGCGCGGGGGGTTCAGATACGCAGTATTTT; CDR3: CASSAGGSDTQYF
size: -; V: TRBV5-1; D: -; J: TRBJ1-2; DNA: TGCGCCAGCAGCTTGGTCTTCGGCCCGGGCTATGGCTACACCTTC; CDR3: CASSLVFGPGYGYTF
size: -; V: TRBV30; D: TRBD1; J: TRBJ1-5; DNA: TGTGCCTGGAGAACGGGACAGGCGGGCCAGCCCCAGCATTTT; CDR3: CAWRTGQAGQPQHF
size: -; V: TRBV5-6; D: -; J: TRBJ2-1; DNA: TGTGCCAGCAGCTTTGGTGGGGGCCCGGATGAGCAGTTCTTC; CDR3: CASSFGGGPDEQFF
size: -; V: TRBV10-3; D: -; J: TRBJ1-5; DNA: TGTGCCATCAGCTCAGAGGTCAATCAGCCCCAGCATTTT; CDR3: CAISSEVNQPQHF
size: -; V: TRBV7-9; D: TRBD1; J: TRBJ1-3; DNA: TGTGCCAGCAGCCGACAGGGCGCCTCTGGAAACACCATATATTTT; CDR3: CASSRQGASGNTIYF
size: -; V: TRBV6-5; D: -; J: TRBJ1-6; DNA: TGTGCCAGCAGTTTACAGATAAATAATTCACCCCTCCACTTT; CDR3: CASSLQINNSPLHF
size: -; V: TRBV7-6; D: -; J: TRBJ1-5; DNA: TGTGCCAGCAGCTTGGGGCCTAATCAGCCCCAGCATTTT; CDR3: CASSLGPNQPQHF
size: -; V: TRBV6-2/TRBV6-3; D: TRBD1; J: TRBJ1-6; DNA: TGTGCCAGCAGTAACCCGGGGACAGAAGAAAGCTCCTATAATTCACCCCTCCACTTT; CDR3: CASSNPGTEESSYNSPLHF
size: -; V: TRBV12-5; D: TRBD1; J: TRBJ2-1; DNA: TGTGCTAGTGGTCCCGGGACAGTCTCCTACAATGAGCAGTTCTTC; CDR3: CASGPGTVSYNEQFF
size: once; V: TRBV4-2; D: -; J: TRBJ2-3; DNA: TGTGCCAGCAGCCAGGACAGATATTCTAGCACAGATACGCAGTATTTT; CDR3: CASSQDRYSSTDTQYF
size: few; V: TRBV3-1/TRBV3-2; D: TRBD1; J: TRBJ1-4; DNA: TGTGCCAGCAGCCAGACAGGGGGACCTGAAAAACTGTTTTTT; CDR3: CASSQTGGPEKLFF
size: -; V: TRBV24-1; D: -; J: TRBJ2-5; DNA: TGTGCCACCGGGCAGGGGAGAGAAGAGACCCAGTACTTC; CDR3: CATGQGREETQYF
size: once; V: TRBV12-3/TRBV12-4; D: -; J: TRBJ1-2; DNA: TGTGCCAGCAGTTTTCTATTATACTATGGCTACACCTTC; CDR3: CASSFLLYYGYTF
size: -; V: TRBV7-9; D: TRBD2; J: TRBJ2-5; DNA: TGTGCCAGCAGCCACGGGACTAGCGGGTTGGAGACCCAGTACTTC; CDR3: CASSHGTSGLETQYF